The rows below give T cell receptor beta chains drawn from one sample of a study of blood T cell repertoires in COVID-19. Generated by immunoSEQ multiplex PCR, the TCRdb table keeps only in-frame clones and is missing some. The sample lists about 250,000 clones, roughly 85% occurring once. The sample comprised peripheral blood. The receptors stem from a man aged 18-30 years with active or convalescent COVID-19. Each CDR3 is given with its conserved first and last residue. D genes are given only for firm matches. The size field is filled for only some rows; it gives once, few, many or a size class.

TRBV5-4,-,-,TRBJ2-1,CASSLNREGPGPLGNEQFF,TGTGCCAGCAGCTTGAACAGGGAGGGCCCGGGGCCCTTAGGTAATGAGCAGTTCTTC
TRBV6-5,-,-,TRBJ1-4,CASSYSPDGSLEKLFF,TGTGCCAGCAGTTACTCCCCTGATGGTAGTCTTGAAAAACTGTTTTTT
TRBV29-1,-,-,TRBJ1-3,CSVWGAGNTIYF,TGCAGCGTTTGGGGGGCTGGAAACACCATATATTTT
TRBV7-2,-,-,TRBJ2-7,CASSLGLRTGEQYF,TGTGCCAGCAGCTTAGGCCTTAGGACGGGAGAGCAGTACTTC
TRBV28,-,-,TRBJ1-4,CASSRYESVNEKLFF,TGTGCCAGCTCCCGCTATGAGTCGGTTAATGAAAAACTGTTTTTT
TRBV12-3/TRBV12-4,few,-,TRBJ1-5,CASSLDQGQPQHF,TGTGCCAGCAGTTTGGACCAGGGTCAGCCCCAGCATTTT
TRBV19,-,-,TRBJ2-5,CASSMGGLYQETQYF,TGTGCCAGTAGTATGGGGGGGCTGTACCAAGAGACCCAGTACTTC
TRBV7-3,-,-,TRBJ2-4,CASSGRGDGDIQYF,TGTGCCAGCAGCGGCCGGGGAGACGGGGACATTCAGTACTTC
TRBV5-1,-,-,TRBJ1-1,CASSGQPTGTEAFF,TGCGCCAGCAGCGGCCAGCCGACAGGCACTGAAGCTTTCTTT
TRBV5-1,-,TRBD1,TRBJ1-3,CASSLAGTGAGNTIYF,TGCGCCAGCAGCTTGGCCGGGACAGGGGCTGGAAACACCATATATTTT
TRBV28,-,TRBD1,TRBJ1-2,CASSRTGGDYGYTF,TGTGCCAGCAGTCGGACAGGGGGAGACTATGGCTACACCTTC
TRBV5-1,-,TRBD1,TRBJ2-2,CASSDQPGQGAEELFF,TGCGCCAGCAGCGATCAACCGGGACAGGGGGCAGAGGAGCTGTTTTTT
TRBV30,once,TRBD1,TRBJ1-1,CAWSSRLRTGSTEAFF,TGTGCCTGGAGTTCGCGCCTTAGGACAGGGTCTACTGAAGCTTTCTTT
TRBV29-1,-,-,TRBJ1-2,CSVGNRSYGYTF,TGCAGCGTTGGAAACAGGAGCTATGGCTACACCTTC
TRBV7-3,-,-,TRBJ1-1,CASSYGQNTEAFF,TGTGCCAGCAGTTATGGACAGAACACTGAAGCTTTCTTT